A selection of T cell receptor beta chains follows, all from one sample in a study of memory CD8 T cells in hepatitis C reinfection. The method was immunoSEQ multiplex PCR; TCRdb's version includes in-frame clones alone and lacks a portion of them. The sample consists of about 4,800 clones, around 90% of them appearing once. Sequencing used naive CD8+ T cells sorted from blood. The receptors come from a man between 50 and 59 years old with hepatitis C virus infection. Each CDR3 is given with its conserved first and last residue. Each record gives: J gene, clone size, V gene, CDR3 protein. For some rows the clone size is stated as once, few or many, or as a class when expanded; others skip it.

>TRBJ2-2|few|TRBV28
CASSPPRSTGSRPGELFF
>TRBJ2-2|.|TRBV7-8
CASSSRLDGAGELFF
>TRBJ1-1|.|TRBV10-1
CASRSGHATEAFF
>TRBJ2-1|once|TRBV7-2
CASSPWAAGGPGEQFF
>TRBJ1-2|.|TRBV6-5
CASSGQGAGGYTF
>TRBJ2-1|.|TRBV7-3
CASSLRQGINNEQFF
>TRBJ2-5|.|TRBV30
CAWLRGGMETQYF
>TRBJ2-7|.|TRBV28
CASSPVREYGGYEQYF
>TRBJ2-7|.|TRBV5-1
CASSFTTNYEQYF
>TRBJ1-1|.|TRBV4-3
CASSRVRGNTEAFF
>TRBJ2-1|.|TRBV6-6
CASSQGQGSYNEQFF
>TRBJ2-3|.|TRBV7-3
CASSLDSSNTQYF
>TRBJ2-1|.|TRBV11-3
CASSFDGQASGSYEQFF
>TRBJ1-1|.|TRBV9
CASSSTGGTEAFF
>.|.|TRBV9
CASSGTSGSYEQYF
>TRBJ2-5|.|TRBV5-4
CASSLLTSGPSEQYF
>TRBJ1-1|.|TRBV5-5
CASSQAPGQVMNTEAFF
>TRBJ1-3|.|TRBV27
CASSPFGGGSGNTIYF
>TRBJ2-5|.|TRBV9
CASSEEGGLETQYF
>TRBJ2-5|.|TRBV10-2
CASSGPTSGETQYF
>TRBJ2-1|.|TRBV9
CASSASGTQNEQFF
>TRBJ2-3|.|TRBV5-4
CASSLVVGLAGAGDTQYF
>TRBJ1-5|.|TRBV28
CASSFQISNQPQHF
>TRBJ2-5|.|TRBV9
CARHRDYQETQYF
>TRBJ1-2|.|TRBV9
CASSVDPDPRSQYGYTF
>TRBJ2-3|.|TRBV27
CASRKSSDPSTDTQYF
>TRBJ1-2|.|TRBV25-1
CASSTPGTGFPYGYTF
>TRBJ2-1|.|TRBV5-1
CASSPERELNEQFF
>TRBJ2-7|few|TRBV7-9
CASSGGTSGTSYEQYF
>TRBJ2-3|once|TRBV13
CASSLRSGGLDTQYF
>TRBJ2-7|.|TRBV11-3
CASSLDPGQSYEQYF
>TRBJ2-7|.|TRBV4-3
CASSQGGANEQYF
>.|.|TRBV28
CASSAGLAYEQYF
>TRBJ2-2|.|TRBV14
CASSQTGDTGELFF
>TRBJ2-1|.|TRBV19
CASGREVLYNEQFF
>TRBJ1-5|.|TRBV30
CAWENQPQHF
>TRBJ2-5|.|TRBV9
CASNITVGTGGQETQYF
>TRBJ1-6|.|TRBV4-3
CASSQDRQVSNSPLHF
>TRBJ2-7|once|TRBV7-6
CASSLEQHEQYF
>TRBJ1-1|once|TRBV14
CASSLTGGTEAFF
>TRBJ2-2|.|TRBV5-5
CASSVPGHYFGELFF
>TRBJ2-7|.|TRBV7-6
CASSVEQTGMSSYEQYF
>TRBJ1-1|.|TRBV10-3
CAISESITEAFF
>TRBJ2-7|.|TRBV6-5
CATSQGGGGYEQYF
>TRBJ2-7|once|TRBV27
CASSSGTGYQQYF
>TRBJ2-7|.|TRBV5-1
CASSYGDSFYEQYF